The 17 T cell receptor beta chains listed next were all sequenced from one sample in a study of blood T cells in healthy people across ages. Alongside a J-beta primer mix, a sample-barcoded 5' primer served in a second PCR lasting 7 to 11 cycles. TCRdb reprocessed the 5' RACE reads via MiXCR and lists one record per CDR3 protein. Of hundreds of thousands of distinct CDR3 sequences listed, approximately 53% are singletons. Material: blood. The receptors derive from a man older than 75 in good health.

V and J are TRBV15 and TRBJ2-1; a weak D match, TRBD2 (6 bases). Trimming cost V 4 bases and J 0 bases, with 10 bases left between them. CDR1 LNHNV and CDR2 YYDKDF come from the germline V gene (reference sequence). This CDR3 has 15 amino acids. CDR3 residues: CATSNPGGSYNEQFF. The CDR3 nucleotides read TGTGCCACCAGCAACCCCGGGGGCTCCTACAATGAGCAGTTCTTC.

The chain is built from TRBV27 and TRBJ2-7, with D perhaps TRBD1 or TRBD2 (5 bases each). Germline-derived CDR1 and CDR2 are MNHEY and SMNVEV (reference sequence). Trimming pared 3 bases from V and 11 bases from J, leaving 11 bases between. The CDR3 has 11 residues. This CDR3 is CASSFGTLKYF. In DNA, the CDR3 is TGTGCCAGCAGTTTTGGGACGTTAAAGTACTTC.

This chain uses TRBV6-2 or TRBV6-3 with TRBJ2-1; perhaps TRBD1 as D (6 bases). Germline CDR1 and CDR2: MNHEY and SVGEGT. The V end was cut by 8 bases, the J end by 8 bases, with 19 bases between. The CDR3 runs 14 residues. Written as DNA, the CDR3 is TGTGCCAGCGACGATATGAACAGGGTCCATGAGCAGTTCTTC. Its translation is CASDDMNRVHEQFF.

J is TRBJ2-6 and V is TRBV6-1; D ambiguous. Germline-derived CDR1 and CDR2 are MNHNS and SASEGT. This CDR3 has 13 amino acids. V was pared by 11 bases and J by 0 bases, with 8 bases between. The CDR3 nucleotides read TGTGCCCTCGCCATCTCTGGGGCCAACGTCCTGACTTTC. Translated, it gives CALAISGANVLTF.

In its sample, this clonotype was seen a few times. This chain connects TRBV21-1 to TRBJ2-7; the table's D call of TRBD1 was not tested on the DNA. TRBV21-1 is a listed pseudogene. This CDR3 spans 17 amino acids. Here the CDR3 DNA reads TGTGCCAGCACCCCTCGTCGGGGGACTAGCAGTTCCTACGAGCAGTACTTC. It yields the protein CASTPRRGTSSSYEQYF.

This clonotype was counted a few times. V gene TRBV27 combines with J gene TRBJ1-2; 11 nucleotides align to TRBD1. Per the germline V gene, CDR1 is MNHEY and CDR2 is SMNVEV (reference sequence). With V trimmed by 5 bases and J by 8 bases, 7 bases remained unmatched. The CDR3 is 14 residues long. The CDR3 loop reads CASSPGTGGQGYTF. The CDR3, as DNA: TGTGCCAGCAGTCCCGGGACAGGGGGACAGGGCTACACCTTC.

This clonotype came up many times. The rearrangement joins TRBV7-9 to TRBJ2-1; D might be TRBD2 (6 bases). V lost 5 bases, J lost 0 bases, and 11 bases lay in between. This CDR3 has 15 residues. From germline, CDR1 is SEHNR and CDR2 FQNEAQ (reference sequence). The CDR3 sequence: CASSISGSSYNEQFF. The DNA of the CDR3 is TGTGCCAGCAGCATTAGCGGTAGCTCCTACAATGAGCAGTTCTTC.

The chain recombines TRBV11-1 with TRBJ1-6; D perhaps matches TRBD1 (6 bases). Germline V lookup: CDR1 SGHAT, CDR2 FQDESV (reference sequence). The CDR3 length is 15 residues. The V and J ends lost 7 bases and 5 bases respectively, with 15 bases between them. CDR3 region: CASTTGRRNNSPLHF. CDR3 nucleotides: TGTGCCAGCACGACAGGCAGACGTAATAATTCACCCCTCCACTTT.

The chain is built from TRBV3-1 and TRBJ2-1; 8 positions match TRBD2. Germline V gene sequence: CDR1 LGHDT, CDR2 YNNKEL (reference sequence). This CDR3 comprises 16 residues. Trimming removed 4 bases from V and 6 bases from J; junction bases left unmatched: 11. DNA of the CDR3: TGTGCCAGCAGCCCATCCTTCCTAGCGGGTAGCAATGAGCAGTTCTTC. Its translation: CASSPSFLAGSNEQFF.

The CDR3 nucleotides are TGTGCCACCAGCTCACAGGGGGGGGGCAATGTCGATTACACTGAAGCTTTCTTT. Amino acid sequence: CATSSQGGGNVDYTEAFF. V is TRBV15 and J is TRBJ1-1; 8 nucleotides align to TRBD1. V trimming: 5 bases; J trimming: 3 bases; junction bases outside the gene matches: 17. This CDR3 region has 18 residues. Germline values: CDR1 LNHNV, CDR2 YYDKDF (reference sequence).

This clonotype was seen a handful of times. The rearrangement joins TRBV27 to TRBJ2-4; unclear D gene. V lost 6 bases and J lost 13, with 19 bases in between. Germline lookup yields CDR1 MNHEY and CDR2 SMNVEV (reference sequence). CDR3 length: 13 amino acids. The CDR3 nucleotides are TGTGCCAGCAGCCCCCCGAGAAACAATGAGCAGTACTTC. Translating gives CASSPPRNNEQYF.

This clonotype has more than one count but fewer than ten. The chain couples TRBV18 to TRBJ2-3; TRBD2 agrees at 12 bases. Germline-derived CDR1 and CDR2 are KGHSH and LQKENI. V was clipped by 1 base and J by 1 base; unmatched bases: 3. The CDR3 has 17 residues. In nucleotides, the CDR3 is TGTGCCAGCTCACCACAACTAGCGGGAGGCCGCACAGATACGCAGTATTTT. This sequence encodes CASSPQLAGGRTDTQYF. Variable domain in full (rest from reference TRBV18 and TRBJ2-3): NAGVMQNPRHLVRRRGQEARLRCSPMKGHSHVYWYRQLPEEGLKFMVYLQKENIIDESGMPKERFSAEFPKEGPSILRIQQVVRGDSAAYFCASSPQLAGGRTDTQYFGPGTRLTVL.

For this clonotype: The junction departs from the called germline gene at one end, perhaps through a read error. This chain connects TRBV14 to TRBJ1-6, with D perhaps TRBD1 (6 bases). The CDR3 covers 18 residues. The germline V gene encodes CDR1 SGHDN and CDR2 FVKESK. The CDR3 region is CASSQKTGPSSYNSPLHF. In DNA, the CDR3 is TGTGCCAGTAGCCAAAAGACAGGACCGAGCTCCTATAATTCACCCCTCCACTTT. The full variable domain, its missing parts supplied by reference TRBV14 and TRBJ1-6, is EAGVTQFPSHSVIEKGQTVTLRCDPISGHDNLYWYRRVMGKEIKFLLHFVKESKQDESGMPNNRFLAERTGGTYSTLKVQPAELEDSGVYFCASSQKTGPSSYNSPLHFGNGTRLTVT.

Only a few counts were recorded for this clonotype. The chain is built from TRBV6-5 and TRBJ2-7; D is perhaps TRBD1 (6 bases). V lost 8 bases and J lost 2, with 16 bases in between. The CDR3 has 14 amino acids. CDR1 is MNHEY, CDR2 SVGAGI, per germline. CDR3 residues: CASSRRQGTYEQYF. CDR3 in DNA: TGTGCCAGCTCCCGGCGGCAGGGGACCTACGAGCAGTACTTC.

This sequence joins TRBV20-1 and TRBJ2-3, with a possible D match to TRBD1 (5 bases). The CDR3 spans 12 residues. Trimming pared 3 bases from V and 10 bases from J, leaving 14 bases between. The germline V gene encodes CDR1 DFQATT and CDR2 SNEGSKA (reference sequence). CDR3 nucleotides: TGCAGTGCTAGGGGGCAGGGTCCTGCGCAGTATTTT. It specifies CSARGQGPAQYF.

V and J are TRBV4-2 and TRBJ2-7; 9 bases fit TRBD1. CDR3 length: 16 amino acids. Germline CDR1 and CDR2: LGHNA and YNFKEQ. Unmatched junction bases numbered 6, after V lost 1 base and J lost 2 bases. The CDR3 region is CASSQVTGTGPYEQYF. The CDR3 bases are TGTGCCAGCAGCCAAGTAACCGGGACAGGGCCCTACGAGCAGTACTTC.

The chain links TRBV28 to TRBJ2-7; D may match TRBD1 or TRBD2 (6 bases each). Trimming removed 5 bases from V and 3 bases from J, with 14 bases in between. The CDR3 is 14 residues long. Germline loops: CDR1 MDHEN, CDR2 SYDVKM. This chain's CDR3 is CASSLGGNGYEQYF. The CDR3 coding sequence is TGTGCCAGCAGTCTAGGGGGGAACGGCTACGAGCAGTACTTC. The complete variable domain, with remaining parts taken from reference TRBV28 and TRBJ2-7, reads DVKVTQSSRYLVKRTGEKVFLECVQDMDHENMFWYRQDPGLGLRLIYFSYDVKMKEKGDIPEGYSVSREKKERFSLILESASTNQTSMYLCASSLGGNGYEQYFGPGTRLTVT.